This entry lists 31 T cell receptor beta chains sequenced from one sample in a study of CD8+ T cells in alopecia areata. It was cDNA, reverse transcribed from extracted RNA, that served as the sequencing template. Measured with immunoSEQ multiplex PCR; TCRdb has only the in-frame clones, and not every one. The table has about 220,000 clones, roughly 56% seen once; the top ten hold more than 1.5%. Treatment specified: oral pan-JAK inhibitor, 5-10 mg twice daily. Sequencing was performed on CD4+ T cells sorted from blood, taken at week 4, from a patient treated with tofacitinib. The origin of the receptors is a human donor with alopecia areata.

The rearrangement joins TRBV30 to TRBJ1-1, with a possible D match to TRBD1 (6 bases). Germline CDR1 and CDR2: GTSNPN and SVGIG (reference sequence). Trimming shortened V by 4 bases and J by 1 base, and 10 bases separated the two germline ends. The CDR3 has 13 residues. The CDR3 loop reads CAWIYRANTEAFF. CDR3 nucleotide sequence: TGTGCCTGGATATACAGGGCGAACACTGAAGCTTTCTTT.

The V call is TRBV6-5, the J call TRBJ1-5; TRBD1 matches 8 bases. The V segment lost 6 bases and the J segment 5 bases; nucleotides outside the gene matches: 3. Germline CDR1 is MNHEY and CDR2 is SVGAGI. The CDR3 is made up of 13 amino acids. CDR3 region: CASSMDRDQPQHF. The CDR3 coding sequence is TGTGCCAGCAGCATGGACAGGGATCAGCCCCAGCATTTT.

This clone was recorded a few times. This chain links TRBV29-1 with TRBJ2-1; possible D gene TRBD1, 6 bases. V lost 1 base and J 0 bases, leaving 7 bases between the germline ends. This CDR3 is built from 14 residues. Germline V lookup: CDR1 SQVTM, CDR2 ANQGSEA. CDR3 DNA sequence: TGCAGCGTTGAAGGAGGGGGCTCCTACAATGAGCAGTTCTTC. It specifies CSVEGGGSYNEQFF.

The chain's CDR3 is CASGDRAADTQYF. CDR3 DNA sequence: TGTGCCAGTGGGGACAGGGCAGCAGATACGCAGTATTTT. The rearrangement links TRBV19 to TRBJ2-3; 9 bases match TRBD1. CDR3 size: 13 residues. Germline CDR1 LNHDA, CDR2 SQIVND (reference sequence). With 8 bases clipped from V and 4 bases from J, the junction kept 4 bases outside the gene matches.

This clone was recorded a few times. The genes are TRBV4-1 and TRBJ1-5; weak D call: TRBD1 (5 bases). V was shortened by 1 base and J by 5 bases, with 18 bases between the two germline ends. Germline V lookup: CDR1 MGHRA, CDR2 YSYEKL. The length of the CDR3 is 17 residues. The CDR3 DNA is TGCGCCAGCAGCCAAGTCCCCTCGGGGGGGACGGATCAGCCCCAGCATTTT. Residues: CASSQVPSGGTDQPQHF.

This clone was counted between two and nine times. The V call is TRBV6-6, the J call TRBJ2-1, with 11 bases aligning to TRBD2. Germline CDR1 and CDR2: MNHNY and SVGAGI (reference sequence). V shed 5 bases, J shed 5 bases, and the junction held 5 bases outside the gene matches. The CDR3 totals 15 residues. The CDR3 loop reads CASSPTSGENNEQFF. DNA for the CDR3: TGTGCCAGCAGTCCGACTAGCGGGGAGAACAATGAGCAGTTCTTC.

The V and J genes are TRBV19 and TRBJ1-1; maybe TRBD1 (6 bases). Trimming left V 8 bases short and J 1 base short, with 8 bases between. The CDR3 contains 12 residues. Germline-derived CDR1 and CDR2 are LNHDA and SQIVND (reference sequence). This chain's CDR3 is CASGRGNTEAFF. In DNA, the CDR3 is TGTGCCAGTGGCAGGGGGAACACTGAAGCTTTCTTT.

The CDR3 bases are TGTGCCAGCAGAGGACTACTTAGGGGGCCACAAGAGACCCAGTACTTC. It translates to CASRGLLRGPQETQYF. The chain joins TRBV28 to TRBJ2-5; weak D call: TRBD1 (7 bases). V lost 6 bases to trimming and J lost 2 bases, with 19 bases between them. Germline V gene data show CDR1 as MDHEN and CDR2 as SYDVKM. The CDR3 has 16 amino acids. Looking up the rest from reference TRBV28 and TRBJ2-5 gives the full variable domain: DVKVTQSSRYLVKRTGEKVFLECVQDMDHENMFWYRQDPGLGLRLIYFSYDVKMKEKGDIPEGYSVSREKKERFSLILESASTNQTSMYLCASRGLLRGPQETQYFGPGTRLLVL.

The rearrangement joins TRBV25-1 to TRBJ2-4; the D is unclear. Between the trimmed V and J ends, which lost 6 bases and 9 bases, there was a span of 15 bases. The CDR3 has 13 amino acids. Germline V gene lookup returns CDR1 MGHDK and CDR2 SYGVNS. The CDR3 DNA reads TGTGCCAGCAGCGGCAGGTCGGAGTTCATTCAGTACTTC. Amino acids: CASSGRSEFIQYF.

This clone turned up a few times. The chain combines TRBV29-1 with TRBJ2-3; 9 bases line up with TRBD2. The CDR3 spans 14 residues. Germline loops: CDR1 SQVTM, CDR2 ANQGSEA. The V segment lost 5 bases and the J segment 4 bases; nucleotides outside the gene matches: 7. The CDR3 sequence is CSVTRLAAADTQYF. The CDR3, as DNA: TGCAGCGTTACAAGACTAGCGGCTGCAGATACGCAGTATTTT.

V and J are TRBV30 and TRBJ2-7; a possible D gene is TRBD2 (6 bases). The V gene lost 1 base and the J gene lost 9 bases, with 13 bases spanning the gap. The CDR3 length is 12 residues. CDR1 and CDR2 (germline): GTSNPN, SVGIG (reference sequence). The CDR3 reads CAWSGGAVRQYF. In DNA, the CDR3 is TGTGCCTGGAGTGGCGGGGCAGTTAGGCAGTACTTC.

The chain combines TRBV7-3 with TRBJ2-7, with 10 nucleotides matching TRBD1. Germline CDR1 reads SGHTA; CDR2 reads FQGTGA. The CDR3 has 13 amino acids. J was trimmed by 6 bases and V by 5 bases; bases with no gene match: 4. The CDR3 bases are TGTGCCAGCAGCCGCGGACAGGGGGGCGAGCAGTACTTC. Translated, it gives CASSRGQGGEQYF. The full variable domain, in which reference TRBV7-3 and TRBJ2-7 provide the parts outside the CDR3, is GAGVSQTPSNKVTEKGKYVELRCDPISGHTALYWYRQSLGQGPEFLIYFQGTGAADDSGLPNDRFFAVRPEGSVSTLKIQRTERGDSAVYLCASSRGQGGEQYFGPGTRLTVT.

The chain links TRBV11-2 to TRBJ1-5; no clear D gene. The germline V gene encodes CDR1 SGHAT and CDR2 FQNNGV. The CDR3 length is 16 residues. Trimming removed 5 bases from V and 2 bases from J, with 16 bases in between. The CDR3 bases are TGTGCCAGCAGCCTAAGGAGAGGACGAGGCAATCAGCCCCAGCATTTT. Translating it yields CASSLRRGRGNQPQHF.

V usage is TRBV23-1 and J usage is TRBJ1-6; no reliable D call. TRBV23-1 is annotated as an ORF whose role is uncertain. CDR3 length: 20 amino acids. The germline V and J ends were trimmed by 0 bases and 5 bases, with 23 bases remaining between them. Written as DNA, the CDR3 is TGCGCCAGCAGTCAATCGATAAGGGCCGTCGACCGCCGGGATAATTCACCCCTCCACTTT. Residues: CASSQSIRAVDRRDNSPLHF.

The chain links TRBV27 to TRBJ1-2; 7 bases align to TRBD1. The V gene's germline CDR1 is MNHEY and CDR2 SMNVEV (reference sequence). There are 14 residues in the CDR3. After removal of 6 bases from V and 3 bases from J, the junction contained 7 bases not matched to a gene. The CDR3 nucleotides read TGTGCCAGCAGGCATAGAGACAGGGACTATGGCTACACCTTC. Translation: CASRHRDRDYGYTF.

The chain has TRBV29-1 and TRBJ2-3; TRBD2 matches at 10 bases. The V gene end was trimmed by 2 bases and the J gene end by 6 bases; junction bases not matched to a gene: 8. Germline V gene lookup returns CDR1 SQVTM and CDR2 ANQGSEA. CDR3 size: 15 residues. The chain's CDR3 is CSVERLAGVEDTQYF. The CDR3 DNA is TGCAGCGTTGAACGTCTAGCGGGGGTTGAGGATACGCAGTATTTT.

The chain employs TRBV5-1 and TRBJ2-1; perhaps D is TRBD1 or TRBD2 (5 bases each). CDR1 and CDR2 from the germline V gene are SGHRS and YFSETQ. V lost 4 bases to trimming and J lost 5 bases, with 16 bases between them. The CDR3 consists of 15 residues. The DNA for the CDR3 is TGCGCCAGCAGCCAGGGACCGAACACCAACAATGAGCAGTTCTTC. It encodes CASSQGPNTNNEQFF.

This clone appeared a few times. The chain couples TRBV29-1 to TRBJ2-5, with TRBD2 matching over 7 bases. This CDR3 contains 11 residues. Germline CDR1 SQVTM, CDR2 ANQGSEA. V was pared by 4 bases and J by 7 bases, with 3 bases of the junction left unmatched. This CDR3 reads CSVVGGRTQYF. As DNA, the CDR3 is TGCAGCGTTGTCGGGGGGAGGACCCAGTACTTC.

The V and J genes are TRBV27 and TRBJ2-1, with D possibly being TRBD2 (7 bases). V lost 3 bases to trimming and J lost 4 bases, with 13 bases between them. The germline gives CDR1 MNHEY, CDR2 SMNVEV (reference sequence). The length of the CDR3 is 15 residues. Written as DNA, the CDR3 is TGTGCCAGCAGTTTGGGCGGGGGCCCTTACAATGAGCAGTTCTTC. Its protein product is CASSLGGGPYNEQFF.

Here the CDR3 reads CAWSATGAPLHF. CDR3 bases: TGTGCCTGGAGCGCCACCGGTGCACCCCTCCACTTT. The chain joins TRBV30 to TRBJ1-6, with D unclear. CDR1 and CDR2 from the germline V gene are GTSNPN and SVGIG (reference sequence). V shed 3 bases and J shed 11 bases, with 11 bases lying between them. There are 12 residues in the CDR3. The variable domain in full, completed from reference TRBV30 and TRBJ1-6, reads SQTIHQWPATLVQPVGSPLSLECTVEGTSNPNLYWYRQAAGRGLQLLFYSVGIGQISSEVPQNLSASRPQDRQFILSSKKLLLSDSGFYLCAWSATGAPLHFGNGTRLTVT.

CDR3 sequence reads: CTSSQVGTDRGGNQPQHF. For the CDR3, the DNA is TGCACCAGCAGCCAAGTCGGAACTGACAGGGGAGGCAATCAGCCCCAGCATTTT. This chain links TRBV1 with TRBJ1-5; the listed D gene, TRBD1, was not tested against the DNA. TRBV1 is shown as a pseudogene. This CDR3 contains 18 residues.

This clone was counted a few times. This chain's CDR3 is CASSLVLRDEKLFF. The CDR3 nucleotides are TGTGCCAGCAGCTTAGTCCTCCGGGATGAAAAACTGTTTTTT. The chain recombines TRBV11-2 with TRBJ1-4; no clear D gene. The CDR3 loop spans 14 amino acids. V lost 1 base to trimming and J lost 6 bases, with 9 bases between them. From germline, CDR1 is SGHAT and CDR2 FQNNGV. The full variable domain, in which reference TRBV11-2 and TRBJ1-4 provide the parts outside the CDR3, is EAGVAQSPRYKIIEKRQSVAFWCNPISGHATLYWYQQILGQGPKLLIQFQNNGVVDDSQLPKDRFSAERLKGVDSTLKIQPAKLEDSAVYLCASSLVLRDEKLFFGSGTQLSVL.

The V gene is TRBV29-1, the J gene TRBJ1-2; D ambiguous. The germline V gene has CDR1 SQVTM and CDR2 ANQGSEA. V dropped 0 bases and J dropped 4 bases, with 15 bases sitting between them. CDR3 length: 15 residues. CDR3 in amino acids: CSVEDQLTGLYGYTF. CDR3 nucleotide sequence: TGCAGCGTTGAAGATCAGCTGACCGGGCTCTATGGCTACACCTTC.

This chain connects TRBV15 to TRBJ2-3, with 7 bases that match TRBD2. Germline trimming cut 9 bases from V and 2 bases from J; bases unmatched to any gene: 5. The CDR3 is 13 residues long. From germline, CDR1 is LNHNV and CDR2 YYDKDF (reference sequence). CDR3 residues: CATSGGSTDTQYF. The CDR3 DNA sequence: TGTGCCACTTCGGGGGGATCCACAGATACGCAGTATTTT.

This sequence joins TRBV5-1 and TRBJ1-1; a weak D match, TRBD1 (5 bases). The CDR3 consists of 13 residues. Germline-derived CDR1 and CDR2 are SGHRS and YFSETQ. V lost 2 bases and J lost 7, with 12 bases in between. The CDR3 DNA reads TGCGCCAGCAGCTTAGGGGCCCCTTATGAAGCTTTCTTT. Translation gives CASSLGAPYEAFF.

This clone has only a few counts. This chain connects TRBV15 to TRBJ1-1; 10 nucleotides align to TRBD1. With V trimmed by 0 bases and J by 3 bases, 4 bases remained unmatched. The CDR3 loop spans 16 amino acids. Germline assignment: CDR1 LNHNV and CDR2 YYDKDF (reference sequence). In DNA form, the CDR3 reads TGTGCCACCAGCAGAGATGACAGGGGGCTCGACACTGAAGCTTTCTTT. Translating gives CATSRDDRGLDTEAFF.

The V and J genes are TRBV5-1 and TRBJ1-1, with a possible D match to TRBD1 (5 bases). CDR1 SGHRS and CDR2 YFSETQ come from the germline V gene. CDR3 length: 15 amino acids. The V gene lost 4 bases and the J gene lost 2 bases, with 15 bases spanning the gap. This chain's CDR3 is CASSTNSRENTEAFF. CDR3 coding DNA: TGCGCCAGCAGCACGAACTCCAGGGAAAACACTGAAGCTTTCTTT.

In this sample, this clone turned up a few times. The rearrangement uses TRBV5-4 and TRBJ1-4, with 9 bases matching TRBD1. The germline gives CDR1 SGHNT, CDR2 YYREEE (reference sequence). The CDR3 contains 14 residues. J was trimmed by 8 bases and V by 3 bases; bases with no gene match: 5. The CDR3 DNA sequence: TGTGCCAGCAGCTCAAGGGACAGGGAAGAAAAACTGTTTTTT. Protein: CASSSRDREEKLFF.

This clone is classed as medium-sized. The chain is built from TRBV14 and TRBJ2-7; TRBD2 is a possible D gene (6 bases). V lost 4 bases to trimming and J lost 3 bases, with 13 bases between them. CDR3 length: 14 amino acids. Germline V gene data show CDR1 as SGHDN and CDR2 as FVKESK. CDR3 coding DNA: TGTGCCAGCAGCCTGGGGACTCGTCACTACGAGCAGTACTTC. This encodes CASSLGTRHYEQYF.

A few counts support this clone. This chain's CDR3 is CASSSPRLAGYEQYF. As DNA, the CDR3 is TGTGCCAGCAGTTCTCCGCGACTAGCTGGCTACGAGCAGTACTTC. This sequence joins TRBV6-6 and TRBJ2-7, with 7 bases fitting TRBD2. The V gene's germline CDR1 is MNHNY and CDR2 SVGAGI (reference sequence). CDR3 length equals 15 residues. Losses at the gene ends were 4 bases for V and 3 bases for J; bases not matched to a gene: 9.

The rearrangement links TRBV6-5 to TRBJ1-2, with TRBD1 identical over 8 bases. The trim removed 0 bases at V and 8 bases at J, leaving 5 bases unmatched. This CDR3 is built from 14 residues. Germline CDR1 MNHEY, CDR2 SVGAGI. The CDR3 nucleotides are TGTGCCAGCAGTTACTCGACAGGGGTATACGGCTACACCTTC. Translating it yields CASSYSTGVYGYTF.